This TCR beta chain was recorded in a study of identical twins. Study findings and constraints: Interpretation of the results relied on cross-sectional statistical analysis and not on following the same donors.

V lost 5 bases, J lost 6 bases, and 15 bases lay in between. The germline CDR1 and CDR2 sequences are SGHTA and FQGTGA. The CDR3 consists of 14 residues. This clonotype was detected only a few times. Its cognate antigen is unknown. Every donor was a healthy Caucasian. TCRdb independently ran MiXCR on the 5' RACE reads; one entry per CDR3 protein. In the table there are about 920,000 distinct CDR3 sequences, around an eighth of which are singletons. This sample was also put to use in a study of yellow fever vaccine responses in identical twins.

The sample consisted of PBMCs. The gene calls are TRBV7-3 and TRBJ2-3; D may be TRBD1 or TRBD2 (5 bases each). This receptor was taken from a woman between 18 and 29 years old in good health. CDR3 in amino acids: CASSRYGGRDTQYF. CDR3 nucleotides: TGTGCCAGCAGCCGCTATGGGGGTCGCGATACGCAGTATTTT.